Many counts were recorded for the clone carrying this TCR beta chain. Its antigen is undetermined. This sample was included in a study of T cell repertoires in cytomegalovirus infection. Study details: In public TCR beta signatures, there were indications of both CMV infection and matching HLA type.

TCRdb reprocessed the reads with MiXCR, giving one entry per CDR3 protein. The top ten hold over 2.5% of the sample, which has just under 300,000 distinct CDR3 sequences, around 9.6% seen once. Study-wide results and limits: CMV carriers with the relevant HLA were identified by cumulative public TCR beta family frequency. Across the ex vivo response, the dominant clonotypes were HLA-C-restricted CMV-specific TCR beta clonotypes.

Germline CDR1 is LNHDA and CDR2 is SQIVND (reference sequence). V lost 1 base and J lost 12, with 7 bases in between. The CDR3 contains 11 residues. Sequencing input: PBMCs. J is TRBJ2-1 and V is TRBV19; the D gene is possibly TRBD1 (6 bases). The clonotype originates from a human donor in good health (CMV status not recorded). Some clones in this sample may be carry-over from other donors' samples. Here the CDR3 reads CASSIADRQFF. CDR3 bases: TGTGCCAGTAGTATAGCGGACAGGCAGTTCTTC.